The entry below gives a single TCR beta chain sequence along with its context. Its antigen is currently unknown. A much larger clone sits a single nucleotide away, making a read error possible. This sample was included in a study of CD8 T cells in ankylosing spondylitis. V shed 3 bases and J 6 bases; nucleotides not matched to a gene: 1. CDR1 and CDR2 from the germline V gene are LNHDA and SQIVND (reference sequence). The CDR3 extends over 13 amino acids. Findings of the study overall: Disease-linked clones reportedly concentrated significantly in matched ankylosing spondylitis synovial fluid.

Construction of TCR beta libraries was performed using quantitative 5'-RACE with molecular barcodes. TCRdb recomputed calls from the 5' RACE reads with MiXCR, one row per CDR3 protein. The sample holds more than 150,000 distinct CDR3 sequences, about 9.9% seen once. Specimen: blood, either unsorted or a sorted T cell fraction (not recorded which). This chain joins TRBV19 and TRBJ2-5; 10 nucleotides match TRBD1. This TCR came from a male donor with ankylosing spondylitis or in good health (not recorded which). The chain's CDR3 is CASSMTGGKTQYF. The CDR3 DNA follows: TGTGCCAGTAGTATGACAGGGGGCAAGACCCAGTACTTC.